This T cell receptor (beta chain) was recovered during a study of CD8+ T cells in alopecia areata. Study-wide results and caveats: Patients showed less clear TCR sequence sharing than mice, possibly partly because of HLA diversity. Affected scalp, especially in alopecia totalis/universalis, had a higher clonality than normal scalp did.

Concerning this clone itself: The antigen remains unidentified.

Extraction of RNA preceded its reverse transcription into cDNA, which served as the sequencing template. Here immunoSEQ multiplex PCR was the method, and the copy in TCRdb shows in-frame clones only, minus some. The sample lists 150,000 or so clones, 45% to 60% occurring once. Patients with alopecia areata provided lesional scalp punch biopsies as well as peripheral blood. The CDR3 contains 14 residues. Germline assignment: CDR1 MNHEY and CDR2 SMNVEV (reference sequence). V dropped 8 bases and J dropped 4 bases, with 17 bases sitting between them. Material for sequencing was CD4+ T cells sorted from blood. The TCR was taken from a human donor with alopecia areata. The chain uses TRBV27 and TRBJ1-1, with D possibly matching TRBD1 (5 bases). The CDR3 loop is CASYQLRGGTEAFF. CDR3 DNA sequence: TGTGCCAGCTACCAGTTAAGGGGAGGCACTGAAGCTTTCTTT.